These 18 T cell receptor beta chains originate from one sample sequenced in a study of T cells in Graves' hyperthyroidism and ophthalmopathy. Amplification yielded TCR beta CDR3 regions, with RNA transcripts as the source. Primed by the HTBI set, a first-round RT-PCR was run on the TCR CDR3. TCRdb itself ran the multiplex PCR reads through MiXCR, one entry per CDR3 protein. The data contain approximately 420,000 distinct CDR3 sequences, 15% of them seen just once; the ten biggest clones take up about 31%. Material: blood. Receptors were obtained from a woman in her 30s with Graves' hyperthyroidism.

This clonotype was seen at least ten times. CDR3 bases: TGTGCCTGGAGTGTAGGACTAGCGGGAAAGATGCAGTTCTTC. Translated, it gives CAWSVGLAGKMQFF. This chain links TRBV30 with TRBJ2-1; 12 positions agree with TRBD2. This CDR3 spans 14 amino acids. Germline trimming cut 0 bases from V and 12 bases from J; bases unmatched to any gene: 6. CDR1 is GTSNPN and CDR2 is SVGIG in the germline V gene (reference sequence). Together with reference TRBV30 and TRBJ2-1, the CDR3 gives the full variable domain: SQTIHQWPATLVQPVGSPLSLECTVEGTSNPNLYWYRQAAGRGLQLLFYSVGIGQISSEVPQNLSASRPQDRQFILSSKKLLLSDSGFYLCAWSVGLAGKMQFFGPGTRLTVL.

In this sample, this clonotype turned up a few times. The rearrangement joins TRBV25-1 to TRBJ2-7; TRBD1 or TRBD2 may be the D gene (5 bases each). Germline CDR1 is MGHDK and CDR2 is SYGVNS. The CDR3 has 14 residues. V was trimmed by 3 bases and J by 2 bases, leaving 11 bases between them. The CDR3 sequence: CASSEGPGTYEQYF. CDR3 DNA sequence: TGTGCCAGCAGTGAGGGACCGGGAACCTACGAGCAGTACTTC.

This clonotype occurred many times. The V and J genes are TRBV7-2 and TRBJ1-5; the match to TRBD1 covers 8 bases. The CDR3 is made up of 16 amino acids. From germline, CDR1 is SGHTA and CDR2 FQGNSA. V was pared by 0 bases and J by 2 bases, with 3 bases of the junction left unmatched. The CDR3 loop reads CASSLAAGGGNQPQHF. In DNA form, the CDR3 reads TGTGCCAGCAGCTTAGCGGCAGGGGGCGGCAATCAGCCCCAGCATTTT.

This clonotype has a count of ten or more. The rearrangement joins TRBV28 to TRBJ2-1; TRBD1 matches 9 bases. The germline gives CDR1 MDHEN, CDR2 SYDVKM. The CDR3 has 16 residues. With 4 bases clipped from V and 6 bases from J, the junction kept 10 bases outside the gene matches. The CDR3 DNA sequence: TGTGCCAGCAGTTGGGGGGACAGGGTTATTGGCAATGAGCAGTTCTTC. Translating it yields CASSWGDRVIGNEQFF.

The J gene is TRBJ1-2, the V gene TRBV28; 7 bases fit TRBD1. CDR3 length equals 14 residues. Trimming cost V 6 bases and J 4 bases; bases outside gene matches: 8. Germline-derived CDR1 and CDR2 are MDHEN and SYDVKM. CDR3 region: CASRAAQGSYGYTF. Here the CDR3 DNA reads TGTGCCAGCAGAGCGGCACAGGGGTCCTATGGCTACACCTTC.

This clonotype was detected many times. The chain has TRBV28 and TRBJ2-7; 11 bases align to TRBD1. There are 14 residues in the CDR3. Per the germline V gene, CDR1 is MDHEN and CDR2 is SYDVKM. The junction had 8 bases not matched to a gene; V was cut back by 7 bases and J by 6 bases. The DNA for the CDR3 is TGTGCCAGCACCTCGTTCGGGACAGGGGGCGAGCAGTACTTC. Its translation is CASTSFGTGGEQYF.

In this sample, this clonotype turned up a few times. This chain connects TRBV2 to TRBJ2-7, with 8 bases lining up with TRBD1. The V segment lost 6 bases and the J segment 0 bases; nucleotides outside the gene matches: 4. CDR3 length equals 14 residues. Looked up from germline, CDR1 is SNHLY and CDR2 is FYNNEI. CDR3 bases: TGTGCCAGCAGAGGACAGGGAACCTCCTACGAGCAGTACTTC. Encoded protein: CASRGQGTSYEQYF.

This clonotype was detected only a few times. The gene calls are TRBV28 and TRBJ2-2; the match to TRBD2 covers 8 bases. The CDR3 spans 15 residues. Germline CDR1 is MDHEN and CDR2 is SYDVKM. Trimming at V came to 6 bases and at J to 0 bases, leaving 3 bases not matched to a gene. The CDR3 nucleotides read TGTGCCAGCAGAATAGCGGGGTCGAACACCGGGGAGCTGTTTTTT. Its translation is CASRIAGSNTGELFF.

V is TRBV4-1 and J is TRBJ2-3; TRBD1 matches 9 bases. With 0 bases clipped from V and 2 bases from J, the junction kept 15 bases outside the gene matches. The CDR3 has 20 residues. Germline loops: CDR1 MGHRA, CDR2 YSYEKL. The DNA for the CDR3 is TGCGCCAGCAGCCAAGATATCGGCGAAGGGACAGGGTTTAACACAGATACGCAGTATTTT. It specifies CASSQDIGEGTGFNTDTQYF.

This chain uses TRBV2 with TRBJ1-4; D unresolved. The CDR3 sequence is 14 residues long. The V gene lost 0 bases and the J gene lost 15 bases, with 17 bases spanning the gap. CDR1 and CDR2 from the germline V gene are SNHLY and FYNNEI. DNA for the CDR3: TGTGCCAGCAGTGAAGCGCTAGAAACAGTTAGGATGTTTTTT. Protein product: CASSEALETVRMFF. Variable domain in full (rest from reference TRBV2 and TRBJ1-4): EPEVTQTPSHQVTQMGQEVILRCVPISNHLYFYWYRQILGQKVEFLVSFYNNEISEKSEIFDDQFSVERPDGSNFTLKIRSTKLEDSAMYFCASSEALETVRMFFGSGTQLSVL.

The chain joins TRBV7-9 to TRBJ2-3; weak D call: TRBD1 (7 bases). CDR3 length: 18 amino acids. CDR1 is SEHNR, CDR2 FQNEAQ, per germline (reference sequence). Trimming took 1 base from V and 5 from J, leaving 22 bases between them. The DNA of the CDR3 is TGTGCCAGCAGCTTAGGGGCGGGGACAGTCCCCGTTGGAGATACGCAGTATTTT. Its protein is CASSLGAGTVPVGDTQYF.

This clonotype was seen a handful of times. A much larger clone differs from this one at a single base, so this may be a read error. CDR3 DNA sequence: TGTGCCAGCAGCCTGGGGATCACCGCCGGGGAGCTGTTTTTT. As protein: CASSLGITAGELFF. V usage is TRBV7-2 and J usage is TRBJ2-2; D is undetermined. V was shortened by 5 bases and J by 6 bases, with 13 bases between the two germline ends. CDR1 and CDR2 (germline): SGHTA, FQGNSA. The CDR3 contains 14 residues.

The rearrangement links TRBV19 to TRBJ2-7, with D possibly matching TRBD2 (5 bases). This CDR3 spans 13 amino acids. Per the germline V gene, CDR1 is LNHDA and CDR2 is SQIVND (reference sequence). Trimming took off 7 bases at V and 2 bases at J, with 12 bases between the two ends. DNA of the CDR3: TGTGCCAGTAAGGGAGAGGCGACCTACGAGCAGTACTTC. The encoded protein is CASKGEATYEQYF.

The chain combines TRBV30 with TRBJ2-2; 7 nucleotides line up with TRBD1. Germline V gives CDR1 GTSNPN, CDR2 SVGIG (reference sequence). V was clipped by 8 bases and J by 2 bases; unmatched bases: 5. The CDR3 totals 13 residues. The CDR3 reads CARGQTNTGELFF. The CDR3 nucleotides read TGTGCCAGGGGGCAGACTAACACCGGGGAGCTGTTTTTT.

In this sample, this clonotype turned up many times. The chain combines TRBV30 with TRBJ2-5; D remains ambiguous. Trimming left V 2 bases short and J 4 bases short, with 11 bases between. This CDR3 region has 13 residues. CDR1 and CDR2 from the germline V gene are GTSNPN and SVGIG (reference sequence). The DNA for the CDR3 is TGTGCCTGGAGTCCCAACCTAGGAGAGACCCAGTACTTC. Amino acids: CAWSPNLGETQYF. Using reference TRBV30 and TRBJ2-5 for the parts outside the CDR3, the full variable domain is SQTIHQWPATLVQPVGSPLSLECTVEGTSNPNLYWYRQAAGRGLQLLFYSVGIGQISSEVPQNLSASRPQDRQFILSSKKLLLSDSGFYLCAWSPNLGETQYFGPGTRLLVL.

In this sample, this clonotype turned up many times. V and J are TRBV27 and TRBJ1-1; 8 nucleotides line up with TRBD1. Per germline, CDR1 MNHEY and CDR2 SMNVEV (reference sequence). With V trimmed by 4 bases and J by 0 bases, 1 base remained unmatched. The CDR3 spans 14 residues. The CDR3 region is CASSWTGLNTEAFF. In DNA, the CDR3 is TGTGCCAGCAGTTGGACAGGGCTGAACACTGAAGCTTTCTTT.

On this clonotype itself: A single base separates this from a much larger clone, so it may be a read error. The gene calls are TRBV6-2 or TRBV6-3 and TRBJ2-3, with D perhaps given as TRBD1 or TRBD2 (5 bases each). The length of the CDR3 is 16 residues. Germline assignment: CDR1 MNHEY and CDR2 SVGEGT. CDR3 in DNA: TGTGCCACCGATCTCATGGAAGGGACCAACACATATACGCAGTATTTT. Protein: CATDLMEGTNTYTQYF.

A single count supports this clonotype. Just one base apart from a much larger clone, this may be a read error. V gene TRBV28 combines with J gene TRBJ1-1; TRBD1 agrees at 7 bases. The length of the CDR3 is 12 residues. CDR1 and CDR2 from the germline V gene are MDHEN and SYDVKM. V gave up 11 bases and J gave up 0 bases; unmatched junction bases: 3. The CDR3: CASGQLNTEAFF. CDR3 sequence (DNA): TGTGCCTCGGGACAGCTGAACACTGAAGCTTTCTTT.